This entry describes one TCR delta chain. V was clipped by 3 bases and J by 0 bases; unmatched bases: 28. Germline-derived CDR1 and CDR2 are GEAIGNYY and EKD. CDR3 length equals 23 residues. The data are from a study of gamma-delta chains in newborns, infants, children. Study details: Microbial exposure reportedly drives polyclonal innate γδ T cell expansion after birth.

TCRdb ran CATT on the reads. Of approximately 12,000 delta-chain clones listed, roughly 8% were seen once; the top ten hold approximately 3.4%. The chain employs TRDV2 and TRDJ1; TRDD2 matches at 9 bases. The sequence was collected from a child who was a newborn, infant or young child, either healthy, febrile or measles-vaccinated (not recorded which). The sample taken for sequencing was blood. The CDR3 nucleotides are TGTGCCTGTGACGAGGCCTTCCTACGAGCTCCGGAGCGCGGGGAAATGTACACCGATAAACTCATCTTT. This sequence encodes CACDEAFLRAPERGEMYTDKLIF.